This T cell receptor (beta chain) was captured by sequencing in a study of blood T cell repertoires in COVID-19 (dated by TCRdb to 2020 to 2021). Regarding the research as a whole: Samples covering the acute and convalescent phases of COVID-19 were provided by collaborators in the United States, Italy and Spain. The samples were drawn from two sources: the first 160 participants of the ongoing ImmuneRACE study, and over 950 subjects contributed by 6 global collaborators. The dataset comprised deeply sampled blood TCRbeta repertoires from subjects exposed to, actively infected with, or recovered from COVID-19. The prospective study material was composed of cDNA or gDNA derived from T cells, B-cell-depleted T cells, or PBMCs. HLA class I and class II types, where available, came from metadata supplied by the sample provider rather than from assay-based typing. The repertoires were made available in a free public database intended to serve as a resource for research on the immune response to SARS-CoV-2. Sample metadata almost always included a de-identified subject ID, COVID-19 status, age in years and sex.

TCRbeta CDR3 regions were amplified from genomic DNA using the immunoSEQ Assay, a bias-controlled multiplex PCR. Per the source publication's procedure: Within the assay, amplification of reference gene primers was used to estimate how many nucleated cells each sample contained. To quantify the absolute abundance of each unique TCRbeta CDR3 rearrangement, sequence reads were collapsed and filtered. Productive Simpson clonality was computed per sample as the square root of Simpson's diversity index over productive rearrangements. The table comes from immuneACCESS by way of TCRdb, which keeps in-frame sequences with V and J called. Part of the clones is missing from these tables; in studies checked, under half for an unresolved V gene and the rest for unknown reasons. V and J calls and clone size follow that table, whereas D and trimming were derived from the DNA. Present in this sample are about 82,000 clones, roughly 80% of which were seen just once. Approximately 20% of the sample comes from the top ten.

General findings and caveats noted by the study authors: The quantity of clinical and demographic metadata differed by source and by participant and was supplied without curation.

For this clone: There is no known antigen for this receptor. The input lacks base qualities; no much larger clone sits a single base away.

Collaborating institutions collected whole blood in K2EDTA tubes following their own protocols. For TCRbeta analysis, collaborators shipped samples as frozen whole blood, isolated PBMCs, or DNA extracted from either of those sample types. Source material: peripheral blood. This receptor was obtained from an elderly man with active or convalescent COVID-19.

For the CDR3, the sequence is CASKRVVSTNEKLFF. The DNA reads as follows: TGTGCCAGCAAGCGGGTCGTGTCAACTAATGAAAAACTGTTTTTT. The sequence links TRBV27 to TRBJ1-4, with an unclear D gene assignment. Trimming costs V 7 bases and J 0 bases, and their ends lie 12 bases apart. As encoded in the germline V gene (reference sequence), CDR1 is MNHEY while CDR2 is SMNVEV. The CDR3 numbers 15 residues from cysteine through phenylalanine. The retained sequence is limited to the CDR3, 45 bases, with the frame set at the first base.